A selection of T cell receptor beta chains follows, all from one sample in a study of lymphopenia after photon versus proton radiotherapy. The table came from immunoSEQ multiplex PCR; TCRdb's copy has only in-frame clones and leaves some out. The sample carries over 35,000 clones, roughly four fifths recorded once. The material sequenced was peripheral blood, taken from a patient treated with proton-based radiotherapy. All receptors derive from a woman between 70 and 85 years old with pancreatic cancer. Both conserved end residues are part of each CDR3. The order of the fields is CDR3 length, V gene, clone size, D gene, J gene, CDR3 protein, CDR3 DNA. A D gene is named only where the DNA matches it firmly. Not all rows give a size; the values are once, few, many and, for expanded clones, a class.

length: 11
V: TRBV28
size: -
D: -
J: TRBJ2-3
CDR3: CASRGSDTQYF
DNA: TGTGCCAGCCGGGGCTCAGATACGCAGTATTTT

length: 15
V: TRBV7-6
size: few
D: TRBD1
J: TRBJ1-2
CDR3: CASSLGQGRTDGYTF
DNA: TGTGCCAGCAGCTTAGGACAGGGGAGAACGGATGGCTACACCTTC

length: 15
V: TRBV7-8
size: -
D: TRBD1
J: TRBJ2-1
CDR3: CASSLTGASYNEQFF
DNA: TGTGCCAGCAGCTTGACAGGGGCATCCTACAATGAGCAGTTCTTC

length: 14
V: TRBV11-2
size: -
D: TRBD2
J: TRBJ2-7
CDR3: CASSLQTSGHEQYF
DNA: TGTGCCAGCAGCCTCCAAACTAGCGGGCACGAGCAGTACTTC

length: 15
V: TRBV5-1
size: -
D: -
J: TRBJ2-7
CDR3: CASSFRAGVPYEQYF
DNA: TGCGCCAGCAGCTTTCGAGCAGGGGTCCCCTACGAGCAGTACTTC

length: 15
V: TRBV28
size: once
D: -
J: TRBJ2-1
CDR3: CASSLFREWGNEQFF
DNA: TGTGCCAGCAGTTTATTCCGGGAATGGGGCAATGAGCAGTTCTTC

length: 16
V: TRBV15
size: -
D: -
J: TRBJ1-1
CDR3: CATSRPGAHSNTEAFF
DNA: TGTGCCACCAGCAGACCAGGGGCGCACTCGAACACTGAAGCTTTCTTT

length: 12
V: TRBV10-3
size: -
D: -
J: TRBJ2-1
CDR3: CAISDLVGEQFF
DNA: TGTGCCATCAGTGATCTTGTGGGTGAGCAGTTCTTC

length: 14
V: TRBV11-2
size: -
D: TRBD2
J: TRBJ2-1
CDR3: CASSLGLALDEQFF
DNA: TGTGCCAGCAGCCTCGGACTAGCGCTCGATGAGCAGTTCTTC

length: 16
V: TRBV7-8
size: -
D: TRBD1
J: TRBJ2-7
CDR3: CASSPHGQGASYEQYF
DNA: TGTGCCAGCAGCCCCCATGGACAGGGGGCCTCCTACGAGCAGTACTTC

length: 14
V: TRBV6-6
size: -
D: -
J: TRBJ2-2
CDR3: CASTPGDDTGELFF
DNA: TGTGCCAGCACCCCAGGGGACGACACCGGGGAGCTGTTTTTT

length: 17
V: TRBV5-5
size: -
D: TRBD1
J: TRBJ1-4
CDR3: CASSFLPGQALNEKLFF
DNA: TGTGCCAGCAGTTTTTTGCCCGGACAGGCCCTTAATGAAAAACTGTTTTTT

length: 14
V: TRBV10-2
size: -
D: TRBD2
J: TRBJ2-2
CDR3: CASREGLVFGELFF
DNA: TGCGCCAGCAGGGAGGGACTAGTTTTCGGGGAGCTGTTTTTT

length: 13
V: TRBV7-2
size: -
D: -
J: TRBJ1-1
CDR3: CASSFRDKTEAFF
DNA: TGTGCCAGCAGCTTCCGGGACAAAACTGAAGCTTTCTTT

length: 15
V: TRBV4-2
size: few
D: -
J: TRBJ1-3
CDR3: CASSQGHFSENTIYF
DNA: TGTGCCAGCAGCCAAGGACACTTCTCTGAAAACACCATATATTTT

length: 17
V: TRBV7-9
size: -
D: -
J: TRBJ1-2
CDR3: CASSLVLQIQSQHGYTF
DNA: TGTGCCAGCAGCTTAGTGTTGCAGATCCAGAGTCAACATGGCTACACCTTC

length: 15
V: TRBV5-1
size: -
D: -
J: TRBJ1-5
CDR3: CASSLGTAPNQPQHF
DNA: TGCGCCAGCAGCTTGGGGACAGCACCCAATCAGCCCCAGCATTTT

length: 12
V: TRBV19
size: -
D: TRBD1
J: TRBJ2-7
CDR3: CASTGTGNEQYF
DNA: TGTGCCAGTACCGGGACAGGGAACGAGCAGTACTTC

length: 13
V: TRBV15
size: -
D: -
J: TRBJ1-1
CDR3: CATSMRGNTEAFF
DNA: TGTGCCACCAGTATGAGGGGGAACACTGAAGCTTTCTTT

length: 14
V: TRBV19
size: few
D: -
J: TRBJ1-1
CDR3: CASRDDISRSEAFF
DNA: TGTGCCAGTAGGGATGACATTAGTAGATCTGAAGCTTTCTTT

length: 14
V: TRBV27
size: -
D: -
J: TRBJ2-7
CDR3: CASSLEPSLYEQYF
DNA: TGTGCCAGCAGTTTAGAACCTTCCCTCTACGAGCAGTACTTC

length: 17
V: TRBV14
size: -
D: -
J: TRBJ2-5
CDR3: CASSREGALAQKETQYF
DNA: TGTGCCAGCAGCCGCGAAGGGGCCCTCGCACAGAAAGAGACCCAGTACTTC

length: 14
V: TRBV6-5
size: -
D: TRBD1
J: TRBJ2-7
CDR3: CASSTSGGLYEQYF
DNA: TGTGCCAGCAGTACTTCAGGGGGCCTCTACGAGCAGTACTTC

length: 13
V: TRBV30
size: -
D: -
J: TRBJ1-6
CDR3: CAWRPGGDSPLHF
DNA: TGTGCCTGGAGGCCGGGAGGGGATTCACCCCTCCACTTT

length: 15
V: TRBV18
size: -
D: TRBD2
J: TRBJ2-7
CDR3: CASSPPKLAGDEQYF
DNA: TGTGCCAGCTCACCACCGAAGCTAGCGGGAGACGAGCAGTACTTC

length: 14
V: TRBV7-9
size: -
D: TRBD1
J: TRBJ2-7
CDR3: CASSLGQGIYEQYF
DNA: TGTGCCAGCAGCTTGGGACAGGGAATCTACGAGCAGTACTTC

length: 14
V: TRBV5-6
size: -
D: -
J: TRBJ2-2
CDR3: CASSSLGSGGELFF
DNA: TGTGCCAGCAGCAGTCTTGGTTCGGGCGGGGAGCTGTTTTTT

length: 16
V: TRBV11-2
size: once
D: -
J: TRBJ2-2
CDR3: CASTLRGTQNTGELFF
DNA: TGTGCCAGCACCCTTCGGGGGACTCAGAACACCGGGGAGCTGTTTTTT

length: 15
V: TRBV25-1
size: -
D: TRBD2
J: TRBJ2-1
CDR3: CASSTPLAGRLEQFF
DNA: TGTGCCAGCAGTACACCACTAGCGGGGCGACTGGAGCAGTTCTTC

length: 11
V: TRBV11-2
size: -
D: -
J: TRBJ2-1
CDR3: CASSSSIEQFF
DNA: TGTGCCAGCAGCTCCAGCATCGAGCAGTTCTTC

length: 14
V: TRBV5-1
size: -
D: -
J: TRBJ1-1
CDR3: CASSKDGMNTEAFF
DNA: TGCGCCAGCAGCAAGGACGGAATGAACACTGAAGCTTTCTTT

length: 10
V: TRBV10-1
size: -
D: -
J: TRBJ2-4
CDR3: CASPKNIQYF
DNA: TGCGCCAGTCCCAAAAACATTCAGTACTTC

length: 13
V: TRBV7-3
size: -
D: -
J: TRBJ2-5
CDR3: CASSRDFQETQYF
DNA: TGTGCCAGCAGCCGGGACTTCCAAGAGACCCAGTACTTC

length: 15
V: TRBV7-8
size: -
D: -
J: TRBJ1-4
CDR3: CASSPGEGGGEKLFF
DNA: TGTGCCAGCAGCCCGGGGGAGGGGGGCGGTGAAAAACTGTTTTTT

length: 15
V: TRBV7-2
size: -
D: TRBD2
J: TRBJ2-1
CDR3: CASSLLAGAGNEQFF
DNA: TGTGCCAGCAGCTTACTAGCGGGAGCGGGTAATGAGCAGTTCTTC

length: 14
V: TRBV30
size: -
D: -
J: TRBJ2-2
CDR3: CACARDLHTGELFF
DNA: TGTGCCTGTGCCCGGGACCTTCACACCGGGGAGCTGTTTTTT

length: 16
V: TRBV7-3
size: once
D: TRBD1
J: TRBJ2-7
CDR3: CASSPLGGQGVSEQYF
DNA: TGTGCCAGCAGCCCCCTCGGGGGACAGGGGGTATCCGAGCAGTACTTC

length: 15
V: TRBV6-5
size: -
D: TRBD2
J: TRBJ2-7
CDR3: CASSRAGLAADEQYF
DNA: TGTGCCAGCAGTCGTGCGGGACTAGCGGCTGACGAGCAGTACTTC

length: 14
V: TRBV2
size: -
D: -
J: TRBJ2-7
CDR3: CASSEDWNYGEQYF
DNA: TGTGCCAGCAGTGAAGACTGGAACTACGGCGAGCAGTACTTC

length: 16
V: TRBV4-1
size: -
D: TRBD1
J: TRBJ2-7
CDR3: CASSLTAGTAAYEQYF
DNA: TGCGCCAGCAGCCTTACTGCCGGGACAGCTGCCTACGAGCAGTACTTC

length: 14
V: TRBV7-2
size: -
D: -
J: TRBJ1-2
CDR3: CASSLNDPQWGYTF
DNA: TGTGCCAGCAGCTTAAACGACCCCCAGTGGGGCTACACCTTC

length: 16
V: TRBV5-1
size: -
D: -
J: TRBJ2-2
CDR3: CASNREVPRGTGELFF
DNA: TGCGCCAGCAATCGGGAGGTCCCGAGGGGGACCGGGGAGCTGTTTTTT

length: 16
V: TRBV11-2
size: once
D: TRBD2
J: TRBJ2-1
CDR3: CASSSGLAGNYNEQFF
DNA: TGTGCCAGCAGCTCGGGACTAGCGGGAAACTACAATGAGCAGTTCTTC

length: 12
V: TRBV28
size: -
D: -
J: TRBJ2-7
CDR3: CASSPGLTRRYF
DNA: TGTGCCAGCAGTCCTGGGCTTACCCGCAGGTACTTC

length: 18
V: TRBV2
size: -
D: -
J: TRBJ1-1
CDR3: CASSEYVSGAGLIPEAFF
DNA: TGTGCCAGCAGTGAATACGTCTCGGGGGCGGGCCTGATCCCTGAAGCTTTCTTT

length: 15
V: TRBV7-6
size: -
D: TRBD2
J: TRBJ2-7
CDR3: CASSLLGTSAYEQYF
DNA: TGTGCCAGCAGCTTGCTAGGGACTAGTGCCTACGAGCAGTACTTC

length: 16
V: TRBV7-8
size: -
D: TRBD2
J: TRBJ2-1
CDR3: CASSLEGSGSYNEQFF
DNA: TGTGCCAGCAGCTTAGAGGGTAGCGGGAGCTACAATGAGCAGTTCTTC

length: 16
V: TRBV7-2
size: -
D: TRBD1
J: TRBJ1-2
CDR3: CASLPLMTGGIYGYTF
DNA: TGTGCCAGCCTCCCCTTAATGACAGGGGGCATCTATGGCTACACCTTC

length: 16
V: TRBV7-2
size: -
D: TRBD1
J: TRBJ2-7
CDR3: CASSLGGQGALYEQYF
DNA: TGTGCCAGCAGCTTGGGGGGACAGGGGGCACTCTACGAGCAGTACTTC

length: 16
V: TRBV5-6
size: -
D: TRBD2
J: TRBJ2-1
CDR3: CASSLVRLASPNEQFF
DNA: TGTGCCAGCAGCTTGGTGCGACTAGCGTCACCCAATGAGCAGTTCTTC

length: 13
V: TRBV11-3
size: -
D: -
J: TRBJ2-2
CDR3: CASSLGGAGELFF
DNA: TGTGCCAGCAGCTTAGGAGGGGCCGGGGAGCTGTTTTTT

length: 15
V: TRBV28
size: -
D: -
J: TRBJ2-5
CDR3: CASSPASTGSRPQYF
DNA: TGTGCCAGCAGTCCCGCCTCGACTGGAAGTAGGCCCCAGTACTTC

length: 18
V: TRBV25-1
size: few
D: -
J: TRBJ2-3
CDR3: CASSESGVGYLLADTQYF
DNA: TGTGCCAGCAGTGAATCCGGCGTGGGCTACCTTTTAGCAGATACGCAGTATTTT

length: 14
V: TRBV10-1
size: -
D: -
J: TRBJ2-5
CDR3: CALEIDRRQETQYF
DNA: TGCGCCCTTGAAATAGACAGACGTCAAGAGACCCAGTACTTC

length: 14
V: TRBV5-6
size: -
D: -
J: TRBJ1-1
CDR3: CASSLFRENTEAFF
DNA: TGTGCCAGCAGCTTGTTTCGGGAGAACACTGAAGCTTTCTTT

length: 14
V: TRBV6-1
size: -
D: -
J: TRBJ1-2
CDR3: CASSVGQSRGGYTF
DNA: TGTGCCAGCAGTGTTGGACAGTCGAGGGGTGGCTACACCTTC

length: 16
V: TRBV19
size: -
D: TRBD2
J: TRBJ2-1
CDR3: CASSMERLAGYNEQFF
DNA: TGTGCCAGTTCGATGGAGAGACTAGCGGGATACAATGAGCAGTTCTTC

length: 18
V: TRBV4-2
size: -
D: -
J: TRBJ2-5
CDR3: CASSPGQAGFSSQETQYF
DNA: TGTGCCAGCAGCCCAGGCCAGGCAGGGTTCAGCAGCCAAGAGACCCAGTACTTC

length: 14
V: TRBV7-2
size: few
D: TRBD1
J: TRBJ2-5
CDR3: CASSSIQGAQTQYF
DNA: TGTGCCAGCAGCTCTATCCAGGGGGCTCAGACCCAGTACTTC